These 7 T cell receptor beta chains came from one sample sequenced in a study of shared clonotypes between healthy human individuals. Profiling relied on immunoSEQ multiplex PCR, and the TCRdb table lists in-frame clones only, not all of them. The sample has under 1,900,000 clones, just under 99% seen once. Sequencing input: naive CD4+ T cells sorted from blood. Regarding subset: CD45RA+ positively selected. All receptors derive from a man aged 30 to 45 in good health.

The chain is built from TRBV6-5 and TRBJ2-7; 12 positions agree with TRBD2. V lost 5 bases to trimming and J lost 6 bases; unmatched junction nucleotides: 5. CDR3 length equals 14 residues. Germline CDR1 is MNHEY and CDR2 is SVGAGI. CDR3 sequence (DNA): TGTGCCAGCAGTGGATCGGGACTAGCGGGCGAGCAGTACTTC. The encoded protein is CASSGSGLAGEQYF.

The chain has TRBV28 and TRBJ1-2; weak D call: TRBD1 (5 bases). CDR3 length equals 12 residues. Deletions cut 4 bases from V and 8 bases from J, with 11 bases between. Per germline, CDR1 MDHEN and CDR2 SYDVKM. The CDR3 here is CASSSGTQGYTF. The CDR3 nucleotides read TGTGCCAGCAGTTCGGGGACTCAGGGCTACACCTTC.

The chain employs TRBV12-5 and TRBJ2-2; a weak D match, TRBD2 (5 bases). Trimming cost V 6 bases and J 8 bases, with 13 bases left between them. The V gene's germline CDR1 is LGHNT and CDR2 FRNRAP. CDR3 size: 13 residues. The CDR3 loop is CASGPGVGGELFF. CDR3 sequence (DNA): TGTGCTAGTGGCCCCGGGGTGGGTGGGGAGCTGTTTTTT.

Turning to this clone: In the same sample, other DNA sequences code for this CDR3. The J gene is TRBJ2-1, the V gene TRBV5-1, with D unclear. V was shortened by 0 bases and J by 6 bases, with 4 bases between the two germline ends. The CDR3 has 12 amino acids. Germline-derived CDR1 and CDR2 are SGHRS and YFSETQ. The CDR3 DNA follows: TGCGCCAGCAGCTTGGACGGCAATGAGCAGTTCTTC. Translated: CASSLDGNEQFF.

The V call is TRBV18, the J call TRBJ1-4; no clear D gene. The CDR3 has 14 amino acids. The V gene's germline CDR1 is KGHSH and CDR2 LQKENI. V lost 1 base and J 3 bases, leaving 6 bases between the germline ends. CDR3 in amino acids: CASSPQRANEKLFF. The CDR3 bases are TGTGCCAGCTCACCACAGCGCGCTAATGAAAAACTGTTTTTT.

The chain combines TRBV9 with TRBJ2-3; D is unclear. Germline CDR1 SGDLS, CDR2 YYNGEE. The CDR3 contains 14 residues. V lost 0 bases, J lost 2 bases, and 7 bases lay in between. CDR3 in amino acids: CASSVGQHTDTQYF. DNA for the CDR3: TGTGCCAGCAGCGTAGGGCAGCACACAGATACGCAGTATTTT. The full variable domain, with the rest looked up from reference TRBV9 and TRBJ2-3, is DSGVTQTPKHLITATGQRVTLRCSPRSGDLSVYWYQQSLDQGLQFLIQYYNGEERAKGNILERFSAQQFPDLHSELNLSSLELGDSALYFCASSVGQHTDTQYFGPGTRLTVL.

The CDR3 loop reads CASSLTHRRQGAGGYTF. CDR3 in DNA: TGTGCCAGCAGCTTAACCCATCGCCGACAGGGGGCCGGTGGCTACACCTTC. The rearrangement links TRBV13 to TRBJ1-2; the match to TRBD1 covers 10 bases. Looked up from germline, CDR1 is PRHDT and CDR2 is FYEKMQ (reference sequence). This CDR3 region has 17 residues. With V trimmed by 2 bases and J by 7 bases, 13 bases remained unmatched. Complete variable domain (other parts from reference TRBV13 and TRBJ1-2): AAGVIQSPRHLIKEKRETATLKCYPIPRHDTVYWYQQGPGQDPQFLISFYEKMQSDKGSIPDRFSAQQFSDYHSELNMSSLELGDSALYFCASSLTHRRQGAGGYTFGSGTRLTVV.